The 20 T cell receptor beta chains below were found in one sample sequenced in a study of blood T cell repertoires in COVID-19. Some clones are missing from TCRdb's copy, which holds only in-frame ones; the method was immunoSEQ multiplex PCR. The sample has around 250,000 clones; about 86% are singletons. Sequenced input: PBMCs or T cells enriched from blood (not recorded which). The receptors come from a man aged 25-45 years with acute COVID-19.

V and J are TRBV19 and TRBJ1-2; the D is unclear. Germline CDR1 LNHDA, CDR2 SQIVND (reference sequence). The CDR3 spans 14 residues. With 1 base removed from V and 8 bases from J, the gap between germline ends came to 14 bases. The CDR3 nucleotides read TGTGCCAGTAGTATAGTAGGTAGCGTTCGCGGCTACACCTTC. This translates into CASSIVGSVRGYTF.

The V and J genes are TRBV2 and TRBJ1-1; a weak D match, TRBD1 (5 bases). Germline V gene data show CDR1 as SNHLY and CDR2 as FYNNEI. The CDR3 is made up of 14 amino acids. V lost 6 bases, J lost 1 base, and 12 bases lay in between. The CDR3 loop reads CASRIRVGNTEAFF. CDR3 DNA sequence: TGTGCCAGCAGGATCAGGGTCGGGAACACTGAAGCTTTCTTT. Looking up the rest from reference TRBV2 and TRBJ1-1 gives the full variable domain: EPEVTQTPSHQVTQMGQEVILRCVPISNHLYFYWYRQILGQKVEFLVSFYNNEISEKSEIFDDQFSVERPDGSNFTLKIRSTKLEDSAMYFCASRIRVGNTEAFFGQGTRLTVV.

This clone was counted only a few times. The chain combines TRBV4-2 with TRBJ2-5, with 14 bases matching TRBD2. Germline V gene lookup returns CDR1 LGHNA and CDR2 YNFKEQ. V shed 1 base and J 5 bases; nucleotides not matched to a gene: 6. This CDR3 region has 17 residues. CDR3 nucleotides: TGTGCCAGCAGCCAAGGACTAGCGGGAGGGCCGCGGGAGACCCAGTACTTC. Translating gives CASSQGLAGGPRETQYF.

J is TRBJ1-4 and V is TRBV4-2, with D perhaps matching TRBD1 (5 bases). Trimming shortened V by 0 bases and J by 7 bases, and 9 bases separated the two germline ends. The CDR3 sequence is 14 residues long. Per the germline V gene, CDR1 is LGHNA and CDR2 is YNFKEQ. The CDR3 coding sequence is TGTGCCAGCAGCCAAGACAGAAGGGGTGAAAAACTGTTTTTT. It is translated as CASSQDRRGEKLFF.

The chain carries TRBV6-5 and TRBJ2-2; 7 bases are shared with TRBD1. Germline values: CDR1 MNHEY, CDR2 SVGAGI. The CDR3 is 14 amino acids. Trimming removed 4 bases from V and 6 bases from J; junction bases left unmatched: 5. CDR3 sequence: CASSFSTGPGELFF. The CDR3 nucleotides read TGTGCCAGCAGTTTTTCGACAGGGCCCGGGGAGCTGTTTTTT.

The chain links TRBV20-1 to TRBJ2-1; possibly TRBD2 for D (6 bases). The CDR3 sequence is 11 residues long. Germline CDR1 DFQATT, CDR2 SNEGSKA (reference sequence). Trimming left V 5 bases short and J 4 bases short, with 6 bases between. In nucleotides, the CDR3 is TGCAGTGCTCGGGGGTACAATGAGCAGTTCTTC. Translated: CSARGYNEQFF.

This sequence joins TRBV6-5 and TRBJ1-4, with 11 bases fitting TRBD1. Losses at the gene ends were 6 bases for V and 8 bases for J; bases not matched to a gene: 5. Germline-derived CDR1 and CDR2 are MNHEY and SVGAGI. This CDR3 region has 14 residues. The chain's CDR3 is CASRGQGAGEKLFF. The CDR3 DNA is TGTGCCAGCAGAGGACAGGGGGCCGGCGAAAAACTGTTTTTT.

This sequence joins TRBV6-5 and TRBJ1-2, with D perhaps TRBD1 (5 bases). The CDR3 covers 15 residues. From germline, CDR1 is MNHEY and CDR2 SVGAGI. V was shortened by 0 bases and J by 7 bases, with 15 bases between the two germline ends. CDR3 sequence reads: CASSYSTVGVSGYTF. CDR3 in DNA: TGTGCCAGCAGTTACTCGACGGTAGGGGTTAGTGGCTACACCTTC.

The chain couples TRBV7-2 to TRBJ1-3; possibly TRBD1 for D (6 bases). Germline CDR1 reads SGHTA; CDR2 reads FQGNSA. The V end was cut by 2 bases, the J end by 4 bases, with 9 bases between. There are 14 residues in the CDR3. The CDR3 here is CASSLRGSGNTIYF. The CDR3 DNA follows: TGTGCCAGCAGCTTAAGGGGGAGCGGAAACACCATATATTTT. The full variable domain, its missing parts supplied by reference TRBV7-2 and TRBJ1-3, is GAGVSQSPSNKVTEKGKDVELRCDPISGHTALYWYRQSLGQGLEFLIYFQGNSAPDKSGLPSDRFSAERTGGSVSTLTIQRTQQEDSAVYLCASSLRGSGNTIYFGEGSWLTVV.

This clone has only a few counts. The same CDR3 also results from other DNA sequences found in this sample. This chain uses TRBV28 with TRBJ1-2; 9 nucleotides line up with TRBD1. J lost 5 bases, V lost 2 bases, and 3 bases had no gene match. The germline V gene encodes CDR1 MDHEN and CDR2 SYDVKM. This CDR3 has 14 residues. CDR3 bases: TGTGCCAGCAGTTTACCCGGGACAGGGTATGGCTACACCTTC. Amino acid sequence: CASSLPGTGYGYTF.

This clone was recorded many times. J is TRBJ1-5 and V is TRBV18, with D perhaps matching TRBD1 (5 bases). V shed 3 bases and J shed 7 bases, with 13 bases lying between them. This CDR3 is built from 14 residues. Germline V gene data show CDR1 as KGHSH and CDR2 as LQKENI. CDR3 DNA sequence: TGTGCCAGCTCACCGAGCAGGGAAAGCCAGCCCCAGCATTTT. This translates into CASSPSRESQPQHF.

This chain links TRBV11-3 with TRBJ2-4; 7 nucleotides align to TRBD2. J lost 0 bases, V lost 0 bases, and 5 bases had no gene match. CDR1 is SGHNT, CDR2 YENEEA, per germline. This CDR3 is built from 17 residues. The CDR3 DNA follows: TGTGCCAGCAGCTTAGATGCCCAGCGGGGAGCCAAAAACATTCAGTACTTC. This translates into CASSLDAQRGAKNIQYF.

The chain links TRBV18 to TRBJ2-6; D might be TRBD1 (6 bases). From germline, CDR1 is KGHSH and CDR2 LQKENI. The CDR3 runs to 22 residues. Deletions cut 8 bases from V and 0 bases from J, with 32 bases between. CDR3 nucleotides: TGTGCCAGCCGAGACACGAATACCGGACAGCTCGAAAGAAGCTCTGGGGCCAACGTCCTGACTTTC. Residues: CASRDTNTGQLERSSGANVLTF. Using reference TRBV18 and TRBJ2-6 for the parts outside the CDR3, the full variable domain is NAGVMQNPRHLVRRRGQEARLRCSPMKGHSHVYWYRQLPEEGLKFMVYLQKENIIDESGMPKERFSAEFPKEGPSILRIQQVVRGDSAAYFCASRDTNTGQLERSSGANVLTFGAGSRLTVL.

V and J are TRBV6-5 and TRBJ1-1; TRBD1 might be the D (5 bases). V lost 0 bases, J lost 4 bases, and 15 bases lay in between. The CDR3 runs to 16 residues. The germline V gene has CDR1 MNHEY and CDR2 SVGAGI. This CDR3 is CASSYSGLGEGTEAFF. The CDR3 nucleotides read TGTGCCAGCAGTTACTCGGGACTTGGGGAGGGCACTGAAGCTTTCTTT.

The genes are TRBV6-4 and TRBJ1-1; maybe TRBD1 (5 bases). Looked up from germline, CDR1 is MRHNA and CDR2 is SNTAGT. V was shortened by 5 bases and J by 1 base, with 14 bases between the two germline ends. The CDR3 totals 15 residues. CDR3 sequence: CASSKQDGGNTEAFF. The CDR3 bases are TGTGCCAGCAGTAAACAAGACGGGGGGAACACTGAAGCTTTCTTT.

The V call is TRBV19, the J call TRBJ1-2, with 8 bases lining up with TRBD1. From germline, CDR1 is LNHDA and CDR2 SQIVND (reference sequence). Unmatched junction bases numbered 2, after V lost 3 bases and J lost 2 bases. The CDR3 has 14 residues. The CDR3 loop is CASSIQGANYGYTF. The DNA for the CDR3 is TGTGCCAGTAGTATCCAGGGGGCGAACTATGGCTACACCTTC.

The genes are TRBV19 and TRBJ2-1; 8 bases agree with TRBD2. This CDR3 region has 16 residues. Germline V gene sequence: CDR1 LNHDA, CDR2 SQIVND (reference sequence). Unmatched junction bases numbered 5, after V lost 3 bases and J lost 1 base. CDR3 nucleotides: TGTGCCAGTAGTATGGGCGGCGGGAGGTCCTACAATGAGCAGTTCTTC. Its protein product is CASSMGGGRSYNEQFF.

The rearrangement joins TRBV6-4 to TRBJ2-2; D call uncertain. The V gene lost 0 bases and the J gene lost 5 bases, with 7 bases spanning the gap. Looked up from germline, CDR1 is MRHNA and CDR2 is SNTAGT. The CDR3 is 14 residues long. CDR3 loop: CASSDSYGTGELFF. CDR3 bases: TGTGCCAGCAGTGACTCGTACGGGACCGGGGAGCTGTTTTTT.

The chain is built from TRBV30 and TRBJ2-7; possibly TRBD2 for D (6 bases). Germline CDR1 GTSNPN, CDR2 SVGIG (reference sequence). V lost 2 bases and J 0 bases, leaving 14 bases between the germline ends. The CDR3 sequence is 15 residues long. The CDR3 sequence is CAWSPPGGTSYEQYV. The CDR3 DNA reads as TGTGCCTGGAGTCCACCTGGGGGGACCTCCTACGAGCAGTACGTC.

The chain joins TRBV5-1 to TRBJ1-3, with unresolved D. Trimming left V 3 bases short and J 2 bases short, with 6 bases between. Germline-derived CDR1 and CDR2 are SGHRS and YFSETQ. This CDR3 contains 13 residues. The CDR3 sequence: CASSSATGNTIYF. For the CDR3, the DNA is TGCGCCAGCAGCTCTGCTACTGGAAACACCATATATTTT.